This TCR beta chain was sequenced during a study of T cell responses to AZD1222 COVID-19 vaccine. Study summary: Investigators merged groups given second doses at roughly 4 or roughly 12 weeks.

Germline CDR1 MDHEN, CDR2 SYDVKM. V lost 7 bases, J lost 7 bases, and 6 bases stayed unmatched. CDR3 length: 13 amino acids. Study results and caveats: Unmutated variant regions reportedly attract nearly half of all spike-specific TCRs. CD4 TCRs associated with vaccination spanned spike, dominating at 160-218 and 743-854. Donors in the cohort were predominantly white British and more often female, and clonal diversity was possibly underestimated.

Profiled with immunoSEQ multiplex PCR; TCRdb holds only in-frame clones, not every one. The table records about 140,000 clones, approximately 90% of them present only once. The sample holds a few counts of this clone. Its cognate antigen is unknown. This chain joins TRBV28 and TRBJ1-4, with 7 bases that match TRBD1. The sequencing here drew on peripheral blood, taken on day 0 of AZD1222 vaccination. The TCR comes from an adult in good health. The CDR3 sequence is CASNPGGSEKLFF. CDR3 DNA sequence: TGTGCCAGCAATCCAGGGGGAAGTGAAAAACTGTTTTTT.